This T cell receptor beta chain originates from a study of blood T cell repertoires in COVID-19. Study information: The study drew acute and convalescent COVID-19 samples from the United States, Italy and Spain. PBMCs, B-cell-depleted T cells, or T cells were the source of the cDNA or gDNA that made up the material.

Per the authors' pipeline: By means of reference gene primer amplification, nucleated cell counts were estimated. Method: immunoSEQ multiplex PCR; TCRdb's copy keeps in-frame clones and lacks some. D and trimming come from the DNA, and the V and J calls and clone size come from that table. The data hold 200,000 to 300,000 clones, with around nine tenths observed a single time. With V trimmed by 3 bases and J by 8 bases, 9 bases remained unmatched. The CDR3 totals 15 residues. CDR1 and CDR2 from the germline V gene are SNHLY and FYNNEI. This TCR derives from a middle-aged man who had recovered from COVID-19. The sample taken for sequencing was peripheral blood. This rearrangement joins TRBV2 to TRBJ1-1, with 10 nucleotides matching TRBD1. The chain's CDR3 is CASSDMGQGNFEAFF. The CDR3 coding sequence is TGTGCCAGCAGTGATATGGGACAGGGGAATTTCGAAGCTTTCTTT.